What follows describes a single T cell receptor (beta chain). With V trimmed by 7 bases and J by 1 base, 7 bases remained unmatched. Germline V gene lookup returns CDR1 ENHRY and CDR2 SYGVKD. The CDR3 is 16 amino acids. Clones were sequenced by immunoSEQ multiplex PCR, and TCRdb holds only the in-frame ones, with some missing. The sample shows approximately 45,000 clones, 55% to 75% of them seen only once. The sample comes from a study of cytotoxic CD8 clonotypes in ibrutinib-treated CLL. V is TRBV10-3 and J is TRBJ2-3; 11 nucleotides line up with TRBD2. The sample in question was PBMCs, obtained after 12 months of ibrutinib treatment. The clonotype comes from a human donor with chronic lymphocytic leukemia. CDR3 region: CAIKVLAGGGTDTQYF. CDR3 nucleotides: TGTGCCATCAAGGTCTTAGCGGGAGGGGGCACAGATACGCAGTATTTT.